The clone carrying this T cell receptor beta chain was recorded a few times. What it binds is unknown. V was clipped by 3 bases and J by 6 bases, with 5 bases between them. Per the germline V gene, CDR1 is LGHDT and CDR2 is YNNKEL (reference sequence). The CDR3 has 12 amino acids. This entry comes from a study of breast tumors, draining lymph nodes, adjacent tissues. Study-level findings and limits: Data only fit, rather than demonstrated, lymph node origin of most tumor T cells. Tumor repertoires ranked between lymph nodes and nontumor tissue in diversity, with V and J gene preferences. Findings are consistent with lymph node origin and intratumoral expansion of most tumor T cells. Compared with basal-like, luminal-like tumors shared significantly more repertoire with nontumor tissue.

Breast cancer patients provided tissue from their axillary draining lymph nodes. TCRdb independently ran MiXCR on the multiplex PCR reads; one entry per CDR3 protein. The sample includes under 85,000 distinct CDR3 sequences, about 21% seen only once; the top ten take about 2.5%. Sequencing used axillary lymph node tissue. The sequence came from a female donor with breast cancer. Some clones in this sample may be carry-over from other donors' samples. The chain uses TRBV3-1 and TRBJ2-2; D not resolved. CDR3 region: CASSHRAGELFF. The CDR3 DNA sequence: TGTGCCAGCAGCCACCGGGCCGGGGAGCTGTTTTTT.